A selection of T cell receptor beta chains follows, all from one sample in a study of blood T cell repertoires in COVID-19. The method was immunoSEQ multiplex PCR; TCRdb's version includes in-frame clones alone and lacks a portion of them. This table holds just over 300,000 clones, around 90% found once. Sequenced: peripheral blood. These receptor sequences come from a man aged 18 to 29 with active or convalescent COVID-19. Each CDR3 is given without its conserved first and last residue. D genes are given only for firm matches. Not every row has a clone size; where given, it reads once, few, many or a size class.

>TRBV6-2/TRBV6-3|.|TRBD2
ASSSSGGPTDTQY
>TRBV21-1|.|.
ASSKPERRRLQPQH
>TRBV7-8|.|.
ASIVGAGVMNTEAF
>TRBV2|.|TRBD2
ASSEAAGTSGFNEQF
>TRBV28|.|TRBD1
ASSPPGGANEKLF
>TRBV21-1|.|.
ASSSNPTRLPKRYNEQF
>TRBV19|.|.
ASTHGEGRPNYGYT
>TRBV4-2|.|.
ASGAGYTDTQY
>TRBV5-6|.|.
ASSLEGSPGYEQY
>TRBV27|once|.
ASSERAKNIQY
>TRBV9|.|TRBD2
ASSVESRGKGLAAPDTQY
>TRBV4-1|once|TRBD1
ASSPGTGGPNYGYT
>TRBV3-1/TRBV3-2|.|.
ASSQYARFGLSYEQY
>TRBV18|.|TRBD2
ASSPLAGEETQY
>TRBV18|once|.
ASSMRSREQY
>TRBV19|.|.
ASSIIFQGFNEKLF
>TRBV7-2|.|.
ASSFRRSVINEQF
>TRBV5-1|.|.
ASSLQGRQRGYT
>TRBV27|.|TRBD1
ASSLFEGGGNEQF
>TRBV29-1|.|.
SVETLTDTQY
>TRBV27|.|TRBD2
ASSLLSGRAITGELF
>TRBV5-1|.|.
ASSRRGDYNEQF
>TRBV6-5|.|TRBD1
ASSPRTGGTDEQY
>TRBV18|.|.
ASSPDTGFSGNTIY
>TRBV19|.|TRBD1
ATTDRGLSSEDQPQH
>TRBV5-8|.|TRBD1
ASSPAWTGLETQY
>TRBV5-1|.|.
ASSSSGVTEAF
>TRBV5-8|.|.
ASSLGGRNQPQH
>TRBV9|.|TRBD2
ASSVGGSGSLETQY
>TRBV2|.|.
ASSVDTNTEAF
>TRBV19|.|.
ASSIGSAQY
>TRBV6-2/TRBV6-3|.|.
ASNPELSGANVLT
>TRBV7-3|.|TRBD2
ASSPSGVGTGELF
>TRBV3-1/TRBV3-2|.|.
ASSQGAYTEAF
>TRBV6-5|.|.
ASSYKGQPSYGYT
>TRBV14|few|TRBD1
ASSQFPGQGALNEQF
>TRBV6-6|once|.
ASTPSPGDGYT
>TRBV7-8|.|TRBD2
ASSRDPSGISYNEQF
>TRBV6-2/TRBV6-3|few|TRBD1
ASSYSGDSSYEQY
>TRBV2|.|TRBD2
ASRQRLAGEETQY
>TRBV2|.|.
ASSDLTGVYGYT